Following are 29 T cell receptor beta chains from one sample sequenced in a study of identical twins. TCRdb reanalysed the 5' RACE reads using MiXCR and keeps one entry per CDR3 protein. The sample has hundreds of thousands of distinct CDR3 sequences, approximately 18% seen once. These data were likewise used in another study, on T cells expressing NK-cell markers.

Source material: PBMCs. These receptors all come from a woman between 18 and 29 years old in good health.

A note on this clonotype: Sequence at one end of the junction differs from germline and may be a read error. The chain links TRBV27 to TRBJ2-2, with D possibly being TRBD1 (5 bases). Germline V gene sequence: CDR1 MNHEY, CDR2 SMNVEV (reference sequence). This CDR3 has 15 residues. The CDR3 DNA reads TGTGCCAGCAGTACGACGACAGACAACATCGGGGAGCTGTTTTTT. This sequence encodes CASSTTTDNIGELFF.

This clonotype was counted between two and nine times. J is TRBJ1-1 and V is TRBV29-1; 11 bases agree with TRBD1. V was clipped by 2 bases and J by 10 bases; unmatched bases: 3. The CDR3 covers 12 residues. Looked up from germline, CDR1 is SQVTM and CDR2 is ANQGSEA. The CDR3 nucleotides read TGCAGCGTTGAATGGGGGACAGGGGGAGCTTTCTTT. As protein: CSVEWGTGGAFF.

V usage is TRBV29-1 and J usage is TRBJ1-5; tentatively, D is TRBD1 (5 bases). CDR1 is SQVTM, CDR2 ANQGSEA, per germline. The CDR3 runs 13 residues. The V and J ends lost 4 bases and 3 bases respectively, with 10 bases between them. The CDR3, as DNA: TGCAGCGTTGGGGCAGGGATCAATCAGCCCCAGCATTTT. This sequence encodes CSVGAGINQPQHF.

The chain couples TRBV5-1 to TRBJ2-2; D unresolved. The ends were cut back, 0 bases at V and 6 bases at J, with 6 bases in the middle. The germline CDR1 and CDR2 sequences are SGHRS and YFSETQ. The CDR3 runs to 13 residues. CDR3 coding DNA: TGCGCCAGCAGCTTGGATTCGGCCGGGGAGCTGTTTTTT. Its protein is CASSLDSAGELFF.

This clonotype was found many times. The rearrangement uses TRBV6-2 or TRBV6-3 and TRBJ2-7, with a possible D match to TRBD1 (6 bases). Trimming cost V 2 bases and J 0 bases, with 8 bases left between them. Germline V gene data show CDR1 as MNHEY and CDR2 as SVGEGT. The CDR3 loop spans 14 amino acids. The DNA for the CDR3 is TGTGCCAGCAGTTACGGGACAAACTCCTACGAGCAGTACTTC. The encoded protein is CASSYGTNSYEQYF.

This chain joins TRBV7-9 and TRBJ1-6; D is possibly TRBD1 (5 bases). The CDR3 consists of 15 residues. The germline V gene encodes CDR1 SEHNR and CDR2 FQNEAQ (reference sequence). The V end lost 0 bases, the J end lost 10 bases, and 13 bases lay between the germline ends. Here the CDR3 reads CASSLASRAGSPLHF. CDR3 coding DNA: TGTGCCAGCAGCTTAGCGTCCAGGGCTGGGTCACCCCTCCACTTT.

The sample holds many counts of this clonotype. The chain has TRBV12-3 or TRBV12-4 and TRBJ1-1; D unclear. Trimming took 8 bases from V and 0 from J, leaving 10 bases between them. The CDR3 totals 13 residues. The CDR3 protein is CASSLRVNTEAFF. Written as DNA, the CDR3 is TGTGCCAGCTCCCTCCGGGTGAACACTGAAGCTTTCTTT.

This clonotype was seen more than once but under ten times. The CDR3 protein is CASSHLDRSGSPLHF. The DNA of the CDR3 is TGTGCCAGCAGCCACCTCGACAGATCGGGTTCACCCCTCCACTTT. V gene TRBV3-1 combines with J gene TRBJ1-6; a weak D match, TRBD1 (5 bases). The V gene lost 3 bases and the J gene lost 9 bases, with 15 bases spanning the gap. Germline CDR1 and CDR2: LGHDT and YNNKEL (reference sequence). This CDR3 spans 15 amino acids.

Ten or more counts support this clonotype. The chain carries TRBV27 and TRBJ2-7, with 8 positions matching TRBD2. J lost 6 bases, V lost 7 bases, and 5 bases had no gene match. Germline V gives CDR1 MNHEY, CDR2 SMNVEV (reference sequence). The CDR3 loop spans 12 amino acids. The CDR3 DNA reads TGTGCCAGCAAAGCGGGAGCCGGCGAGCAGTACTTC. Protein: CASKAGAGEQYF.

This clonotype was counted between two and nine times. This chain uses TRBV29-1 with TRBJ1-3; no clear D. The V and J ends lost 2 bases and 0 bases respectively, with 5 bases between them. Germline values: CDR1 SQVTM, CDR2 ANQGSEA. CDR3 size: 13 residues. CDR3 amino acids: CSVEWDSGNTIYF. The DNA of the CDR3 is TGCAGCGTTGAATGGGACTCTGGAAACACCATATATTTT.

This chain links TRBV4-3 with TRBJ1-1; 7 nucleotides align to TRBD1. V dropped 0 bases and J dropped 3; count of bases not matched to a gene: 7. Looked up from germline, CDR1 is LGHNA and CDR2 is YSLEER. This CDR3 is built from 16 residues. The CDR3: CASSQDRQGRYTEAFF. The CDR3 nucleotides read TGCGCCAGCAGCCAAGATCGACAGGGAAGATACACTGAAGCTTTCTTT.

The rearrangement uses TRBV12-5 and TRBJ2-3; 9 nucleotides agree with TRBD2. The CDR3 sequence is 15 residues long. V shed 2 bases and J 5 bases; nucleotides not matched to a gene: 5. Germline CDR1 LGHNT, CDR2 FRNRAP. CDR3 sequence: CASGLTSGPGDTQYF. CDR3 bases: TGTGCTAGTGGTTTGACTAGCGGGCCCGGAGATACGCAGTATTTT.

The chain joins TRBV7-9 to TRBJ2-5; 7 nucleotides line up with TRBD2. Germline trimming cut 2 bases from V and 7 bases from J; bases unmatched to any gene: 7. Per the germline V gene, CDR1 is SEHNR and CDR2 is FQNEAQ (reference sequence). The CDR3 has 14 residues. CDR3 amino acids: CASSLNGRLVTQYF. The DNA for the CDR3 is TGTGCCAGCAGCTTAAACGGGAGGTTGGTGACCCAGTACTTC.

This clonotype was seen more than once but under ten times. The chain uses TRBV7-9 and TRBJ2-3; possibly TRBD2 for D (6 bases). Germline CDR1 reads SEHNR; CDR2 reads FQNEAQ (reference sequence). V was trimmed by 7 bases and J by 6 bases, leaving 14 bases between them. This CDR3 spans 13 amino acids. CDR3 nucleotides: TGTGCCAGCACTGTCGGGAGTGTCGATACGCAGTATTTT. This sequence encodes CASTVGSVDTQYF. Full variable domain (rest looked up from reference TRBV7-9 and TRBJ2-3): DTGVSQNPRHKITKRGQNVTFRCDPISEHNRLYWYRQTLGQGPEFLTYFQNEAQLEKSRLLSDRFSAERPKGSFSTLEIQRTEQGDSAMYLCASTVGSVDTQYFGPGTRLTVL.

This chain uses TRBV7-2 with TRBJ1-2; D not resolved. Germline V gene data show CDR1 as SGHTA and CDR2 as FQGNSA. Trimming cost V 5 bases and J 7 bases, with 20 bases left between them. CDR3 length: 15 amino acids. The chain's CDR3 is CASSIIGPASRGYTF. The CDR3 DNA is TGTGCCAGCAGCATCATAGGGCCAGCGAGCCGTGGCTACACCTTC. Full variable domain (missing parts from reference TRBV7-2 and TRBJ1-2): GAGVSQSPSNKVTEKGKDVELRCDPISGHTALYWYRQSLGQGLEFLIYFQGNSAPDKSGLPSDRFSAERTGGSVSTLTIQRTQQEDSAVYLCASSIIGPASRGYTFGSGTRLTVV.

This clonotype appeared a few times. The rearrangement uses TRBV3-1 and TRBJ1-2; 9 nucleotides align to TRBD1. This CDR3 region has 14 residues. V was clipped by 1 base and J by 8 bases; unmatched bases: 5. CDR1 and CDR2 from the germline V gene are LGHDT and YNNKEL (reference sequence). CDR3 in amino acids: CASSQVTGGGGYTF. The CDR3 DNA reads TGTGCCAGCAGCCAAGTCACAGGGGGCGGCGGCTACACCTTC. Full variable domain (rest looked up from reference TRBV3-1 and TRBJ1-2): DTAVSQTPKYLVTQMGNDKSIKCEQNLGHDTMYWYKQDSKKFLKIMFSYNNKELIINETVPNRFSPKSPDKAHLNLHINSLELGDSAVYFCASSQVTGGGGYTFGSGTRLTVV.

In the case of this clonotype: One end of the junction varies from germline; a read error may be responsible. The chain combines TRBV3-1 with TRBJ2-7; tentatively, D is TRBD2 (6 bases). The length of the CDR3 is 19 residues. The germline V gene encodes CDR1 LGHDT and CDR2 YNNKEL (reference sequence). CDR3 sequence (DNA): TGTGCCTGCAGTGCCACACTAGGTGGGGGGAAGGTTGGGCCCTACGAGCAGTACTTC. Translation gives CACSATLGGGKVGPYEQYF.

The gene calls are TRBV20-1 and TRBJ2-3; 7 nucleotides agree with TRBD2. This CDR3 has 14 residues. Losses at the gene ends were 4 bases for V and 4 bases for J; bases not matched to a gene: 8. Germline-derived CDR1 and CDR2 are DFQATT and SNEGSKA (reference sequence). As DNA, the CDR3 is TGCAGTGCTAAACCGGCGGGAGTGGCAGATACGCAGTATTTT. Amino acids: CSAKPAGVADTQYF.

This chain joins TRBV3-1 and TRBJ2-1, with a weak D call TRBD2 (6 bases). This CDR3 contains 14 residues. Trimming shortened V by 0 bases and J by 6 bases, and 9 bases separated the two germline ends. The germline V gene has CDR1 LGHDT and CDR2 YNNKEL (reference sequence). The chain's CDR3 is CASSQEWGVNEQFF. In nucleotides, the CDR3 is TGTGCCAGCAGCCAAGAGTGGGGGGTCAATGAGCAGTTCTTC.

This chain connects TRBV6-1 to TRBJ2-7, with 7 bases identical to TRBD1. From germline, CDR1 is MNHNS and CDR2 SASEGT. V lost 7 bases, J lost 3 bases, and 9 bases stayed unmatched. The CDR3 has 14 amino acids. The CDR3 loop reads CASIGQGVLYEQYF. CDR3 nucleotide sequence: TGTGCCAGCATAGGGCAGGGGGTTCTCTACGAGCAGTACTTC.

A single count supports this clonotype. This rearrangement joins TRBV4-3 to TRBJ1-5; the D is unclear. CDR3 length: 14 amino acids. V shed 0 bases and J shed 4 bases, with 7 bases lying between them. The germline V gene encodes CDR1 LGHNA and CDR2 YSLEER. CDR3 in amino acids: CASSQDRRNQPQHF. CDR3 sequence (DNA): TGCGCCAGCAGCCAAGATCGGCGGAATCAGCCCCAGCATTTT.

The chain uses TRBV9 and TRBJ2-7, with TRBD1 matching over 8 bases. V gave up 3 bases and J gave up 5 bases; unmatched junction bases: 4. This CDR3 is built from 13 residues. Germline lookup yields CDR1 SGDLS and CDR2 YYNGEE. The CDR3 nucleotides are TGTGCCAGCAGCGGGAAGGGACAGGACGAGCAGTACTTC. Its translation: CASSGKGQDEQYF.

This clonotype has a single count. CDR3 region: CASSLREGPLNTEAFF. CDR3 coding DNA: TGTGCCAGCAGCTTACGAGAGGGGCCGTTGAACACTGAAGCTTTCTTT. The chain employs TRBV7-9 and TRBJ1-1; weak D call: TRBD1 (5 bases). The germline CDR1 and CDR2 sequences are SEHNR and FQNEAQ (reference sequence). CDR3 size: 16 residues. V lost 2 bases and J 0 bases, leaving 13 bases between the germline ends.

This chain links TRBV5-1 with TRBJ2-5, with D perhaps TRBD1 (6 bases). The CDR3 consists of 13 residues. The germline V gene encodes CDR1 SGHRS and CDR2 YFSETQ. The V gene lost 7 bases and the J gene lost 5 bases, with 15 bases spanning the gap. CDR3: CASVDLRGETQYF. The CDR3 nucleotides read TGCGCCAGCGTCGACCTTAGGGGGGAGACCCAGTACTTC. Combining the CDR3 with reference TRBV5-1 and TRBJ2-5 gives the whole variable domain KAGVTQTPRYLIKTRGQQVTLSCSPISGHRSVSWYQQTPGQGLQFLFEYFSETQRNKGNFPGRFSGRQFSNSRSEMNVSTLELGDSALYLCASVDLRGETQYFGPGTRLLVL.

This clonotype was picked up a small number of times. The V and J genes are TRBV29-1 and TRBJ2-3, with D uncertain. The germline CDR1 and CDR2 sequences are SQVTM and ANQGSEA. There are 11 residues in the CDR3. V shed 5 bases and J shed 1 base, with 4 bases lying between them. CDR3 residues: CSVQGTDTQYF. CDR3 DNA sequence: TGCAGCGTTCAGGGCACAGATACGCAGTATTTT.

This clonotype was observed a few times. The V gene is TRBV5-6, the J gene TRBJ2-1, with 8 bases that match TRBD1. The length of the CDR3 is 14 residues. Germline V gene sequence: CDR1 SGHDT, CDR2 YYEEEE. V shed 4 bases, J shed 6 bases, and the junction held 6 bases outside the gene matches. The CDR3 region has the DNA TGTGCCAGCAGCCGGGACAGGAGAATCAATGAGCAGTTCTTC. This gives the protein CASSRDRRINEQFF.

This clonotype has a handful of counts. The CDR3 reads CSASKGQDQPQHF. In DNA form, the CDR3 reads TGCAGTGCTAGTAAGGGGCAGGATCAGCCCCAGCATTTT. V usage is TRBV20-1 and J usage is TRBJ1-5; D may be TRBD1 (5 bases). Trimming cost V 3 bases and J 5 bases, with 11 bases left between them. Germline V gene sequence: CDR1 DFQATT, CDR2 SNEGSKA (reference sequence). This CDR3 has 13 residues.

This chain links TRBV4-1 with TRBJ2-7, with 8 bases that match TRBD1. Germline loops: CDR1 MGHRA, CDR2 YSYEKL. The CDR3 length is 14 residues. The J segment lost 9 bases and the V segment lost 0 bases, leaving 7 bases of the junction unmatched. The CDR3, as DNA: TGCGCCAGCAGCCAAGAACCTGACAGGGGCGCGCAGTACTTC. It translates to CASSQEPDRGAQYF.

This clonotype was observed a handful of times. The V gene is TRBV4-3, the J gene TRBJ1-2; possible D gene TRBD1, 5 bases. Germline lookup yields CDR1 LGHNA and CDR2 YSLEER. This CDR3 spans 18 amino acids. Trimming pared 3 bases from V and 4 bases from J, leaving 24 bases between. The CDR3 region is CASSQDYRVRGALYGYTF. The CDR3 nucleotides read TGCGCCAGCAGCCAGGACTATCGCGTAAGGGGAGCCCTCTATGGCTACACCTTC.